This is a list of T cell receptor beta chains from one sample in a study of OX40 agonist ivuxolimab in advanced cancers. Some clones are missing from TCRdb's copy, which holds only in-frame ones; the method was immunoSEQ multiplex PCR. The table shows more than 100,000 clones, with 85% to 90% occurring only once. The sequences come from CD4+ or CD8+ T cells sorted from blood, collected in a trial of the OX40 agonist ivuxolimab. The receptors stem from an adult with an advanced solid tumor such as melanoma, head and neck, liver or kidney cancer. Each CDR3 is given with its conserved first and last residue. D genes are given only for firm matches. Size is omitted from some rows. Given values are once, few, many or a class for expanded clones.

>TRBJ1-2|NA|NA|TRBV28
CASSLVTGPYGYTF
TGTGCCAGCAGTTTAGTGACAGGCCCCTATGGCTACACCTTC
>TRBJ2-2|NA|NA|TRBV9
CASSFSGGGPGELFF
TGTGCCAGCAGCTTCTCAGGAGGGGGCCCCGGGGAGCTGTTTTTT
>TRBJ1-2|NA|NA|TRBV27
CASSSYDSYGYTF
TGTGCCAGCAGTTCGTACGACAGTTATGGCTACACCTTC
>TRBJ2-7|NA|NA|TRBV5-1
CASSLAVSYEQYF
TGCGCCAGCAGCTTGGCAGTCTCCTACGAGCAGTACTTC
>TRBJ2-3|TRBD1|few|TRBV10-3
CAISTGQASTDTQYF
TGTGCCATCAGTACCGGACAGGCTAGCACAGATACGCAGTATTTT
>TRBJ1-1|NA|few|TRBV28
CASRPQMNTEAFF
TGTGCCAGCAGGCCGCAAATGAACACTGAAGCTTTCTTT
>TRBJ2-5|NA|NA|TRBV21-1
CASSRETRQETQYF
TGTGCCAGCAGTCGTGAGACTCGCCAAGAGACCCAGTACTTC
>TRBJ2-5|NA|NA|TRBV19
CASSTGSQETQYF
TGTGCCAGTAGCACAGGGTCACAGGAGACCCAGTACTTC
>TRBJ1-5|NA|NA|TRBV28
CASSLVDNSNQPQHF
TGTGCCAGCAGTTTAGTGGACAATAGCAATCAGCCCCAGCATTTT
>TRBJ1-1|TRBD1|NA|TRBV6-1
CASSLKQGASTEAFF
TGTGCCAGCAGTTTGAAACAGGGGGCGAGCACTGAAGCTTTCTTT
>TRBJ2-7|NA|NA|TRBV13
CASSLKIYEQYF
TGTGCCAGCAGCCTTAAGATTTACGAGCAGTACTTC
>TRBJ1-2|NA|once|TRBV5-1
CASSYSGGSAGYTF
TGCGCCAGCAGCTACTCGGGGGGGTCCGCCGGCTACACCTTC
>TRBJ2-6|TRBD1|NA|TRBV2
CARAGQGAGANVLTF
TGTGCCCGGGCGGGACAGGGGGCTGGGGCCAACGTCCTGACTTTC
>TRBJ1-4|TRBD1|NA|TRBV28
CASSRPGQGHEKLFF
TGTGCCAGCAGCAGACCGGGACAGGGGCATGAAAAACTGTTTTTT
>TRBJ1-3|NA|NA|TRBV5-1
CASRSQGRSGNTIYF
TGCGCCAGCAGATCACAGGGCCGCTCTGGAAACACCATATATTTT
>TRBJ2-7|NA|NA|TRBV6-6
CASRPLTGGIYEQYF
TGTGCCAGCAGACCGCTTACTGGAGGAATCTACGAGCAGTACTTC
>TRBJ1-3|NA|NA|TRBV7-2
CASSPRGESGNTIYF
TGTGCCAGCAGCCCCCGGGGGGAATCTGGAAACACCATATATTTT
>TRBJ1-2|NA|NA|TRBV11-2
CASSLGTPYGYTF
TGTGCCAGCAGCTTAGGTACTCCTTATGGCTACACCTTC
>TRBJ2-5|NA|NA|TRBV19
CASSIIGETQYF
TGTGCCAGTAGTATAATCGGAGAGACCCAGTACTTC
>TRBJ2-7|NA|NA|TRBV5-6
CASSLRGGEQYF
TGTGCCAGCAGCTTGAGGGGAGGCGAGCAGTACTTC
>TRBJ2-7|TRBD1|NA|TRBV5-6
CASSSPGQVYEQYF
TGTGCCAGCAGCTCACCGGGACAGGTTTACGAGCAGTACTTC
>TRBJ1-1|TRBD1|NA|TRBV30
CAWRAGTGLMNTEAFF
TGTGCCTGGAGGGCCGGGACAGGGCTGATGAACACTGAAGCTTTCTTT
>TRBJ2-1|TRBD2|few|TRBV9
CASSATGTSYNEQFF
TGTGCCAGCAGCGCCACCGGGACTAGCTATAATGAGCAGTTCTTC
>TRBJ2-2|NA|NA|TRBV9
CASSVQGPQTTGELFF
TGTGCCAGCAGCGTACAGGGACCTCAAACAACCGGGGAGCTGTTTTTT
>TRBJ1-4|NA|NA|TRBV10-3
CAIRGNEKLFF
TGTGCCATCAGAGGAAATGAAAAACTGTTTTTT
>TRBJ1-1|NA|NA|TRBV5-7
CASSWIPGRVAFF
TGTGCCAGCAGCTGGATACCCGGGCGGGTAGCTTTCTTT
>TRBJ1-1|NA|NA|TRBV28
CASSLSALNTEAFF
TGTGCCAGCAGTTTATCAGCGCTGAACACTGAAGCTTTCTTT
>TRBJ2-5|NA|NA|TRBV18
CASSPSWGGETQYF
TGTGCCAGCTCACCCTCGTGGGGAGGAGAGACCCAGTACTTC
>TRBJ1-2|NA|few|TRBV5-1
CASSRDGTNYGYTF
TGCGCCAGCAGCCGGGATGGCACTAACTATGGCTACACCTTC
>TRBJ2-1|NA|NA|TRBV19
CASRNTGTSYNEQFF
TGTGCCAGTAGGAATACAGGGACTTCCTACAATGAGCAGTTCTTC
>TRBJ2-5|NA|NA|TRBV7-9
CASSRMQAETQYF
TGTGCCAGCAGCCGGATGCAGGCGGAGACCCAGTACTTC
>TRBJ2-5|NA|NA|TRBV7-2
CASSLQVGAQETQYF
TGTGCCAGCAGCTTACAAGTGGGGGCCCAAGAGACCCAGTACTTC
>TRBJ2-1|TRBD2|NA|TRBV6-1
CASSEFVGGRGEQFF
TGTGCCAGCAGTGAATTCGTAGGAGGGAGGGGTGAGCAGTTCTTC
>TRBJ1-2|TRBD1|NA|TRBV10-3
CAISESGSQGGGYTF
TGTGCCATCAGTGAGTCGGGCAGCCAGGGGGGTGGCTACACCTTC
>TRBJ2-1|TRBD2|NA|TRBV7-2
CASSLGTSGHSYNEQFF
TGTGCCAGCAGCCTAGGGACTAGCGGACACTCCTACAATGAGCAGTTCTTC
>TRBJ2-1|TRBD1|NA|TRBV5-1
CASSPQPGQGGDEQFF
TGCGCCAGCAGCCCCCAACCGGGACAGGGTGGAGATGAGCAGTTCTTC